This is a list of T cell receptor beta chains from one sample in a study of T cells in Graves' hyperthyroidism and ophthalmopathy. Each CDR3 protein gets one entry after TCRdb re-called the multiplex PCR reads with MiXCR. This sample carries around 350,000 distinct CDR3 sequences, roughly 25% of them seen once, and the ten largest clones take around 79%. Material: blood. The receptors originated from a man aged 50 to 59 with Graves' hyperthyroidism. The CDR3 runs from the conserved cysteine through the conserved F or W. Each record gives: J gene, V gene, CDR3 protein.

J gene: TRBJ2-7; V gene: TRBV5-1; CDR3 protein: CASSWSRGSSYEQYF
J gene: TRBJ2-2; V gene: TRBV6-2/TRBV6-3; CDR3 protein: CATRGGRPTGELFF
J gene: TRBJ2-3; V gene: TRBV7-3; CDR3 protein: CASSSISGATQYF
J gene: TRBJ1-2; V gene: TRBV2; CDR3 protein: CASSYLQGSPDGYTF
J gene: TRBJ1-6; V gene: TRBV27; CDR3 protein: CASSSRDYNSPLHF
J gene: TRBJ2-1; V gene: TRBV5-1; CDR3 protein: CASSLVAQGGNEQFF
J gene: TRBJ1-2; V gene: TRBV11-2; CDR3 protein: CASSPIGGRGYTF
J gene: TRBJ2-1; V gene: TRBV11-2; CDR3 protein: CASSLYQPSETYNEQFF
J gene: TRBJ2-1; V gene: TRBV7-2; CDR3 protein: CASSLAAGPYNEQFF
J gene: TRBJ2-5; V gene: TRBV7-2; CDR3 protein: CASSFDIQETQYF
J gene: TRBJ1-1; V gene: TRBV6-1; CDR3 protein: CASSEAAGLSTEAFF
J gene: TRBJ2-5; V gene: TRBV20-1; CDR3 protein: CSATGTSGRTRETQYF
J gene: TRBJ2-2; V gene: TRBV18; CDR3 protein: CASSRMKSNTGELFF
J gene: TRBJ1-3; V gene: TRBV2; CDR3 protein: CASRASSGAGNTIYF
J gene: TRBJ2-2; V gene: TRBV5-1; CDR3 protein: CASTRGGTNTGELFF
J gene: TRBJ2-1; V gene: TRBV28; CDR3 protein: CASSTNSAIGEQFF
J gene: TRBJ2-3; V gene: TRBV11-2; CDR3 protein: CASSLSASGSSPTDTQYF
J gene: TRBJ1-1; V gene: TRBV6-1; CDR3 protein: CATAKAFF
J gene: TRBJ1-2; V gene: TRBV7-2; CDR3 protein: CASSSGQPNYGYTF
J gene: TRBJ2-7; V gene: TRBV7-2; CDR3 protein: CASSLDAGSGGEQYF
J gene: TRBJ1-5; V gene: TRBV28; CDR3 protein: CASSTRTGGYNQPQHF
J gene: TRBJ1-4; V gene: TRBV18; CDR3 protein: CASSQGQGNEKLFF
J gene: TRBJ2-3; V gene: TRBV30; CDR3 protein: CAWSGFWADTQYF
J gene: TRBJ2-3; V gene: TRBV5-4; CDR3 protein: CASSITGSTDTQYF
J gene: TRBJ2-7; V gene: TRBV7-7; CDR3 protein: CASSPVAGPGNEQYF
J gene: TRBJ2-7; V gene: TRBV20-1; CDR3 protein: CSASPSGGYEQYF
J gene: TRBJ2-2; V gene: TRBV19; CDR3 protein: CASLGQGASTGELFF
J gene: TRBJ2-2; V gene: TRBV7-2; CDR3 protein: CASSQSLGNTGELFF
J gene: TRBJ2-5; V gene: TRBV6-1; CDR3 protein: CASVHFGGSSETQYF
J gene: TRBJ2-7; V gene: TRBV12-3/TRBV12-4; CDR3 protein: CASIQLVQLAEEYEQYF
J gene: TRBJ2-7; V gene: TRBV6-6; CDR3 protein: CASSYSVAQSYEQYF
J gene: TRBJ2-4; V gene: TRBV12-3/TRBV12-4; CDR3 protein: CASTLDRLAKNIQYF
J gene: TRBJ2-1; V gene: TRBV24-1; CDR3 protein: CATSGSGISYNEQFF
J gene: TRBJ2-2; V gene: TRBV27; CDR3 protein: CASTDTNTGELFF
J gene: TRBJ2-1; V gene: TRBV3-1; CDR3 protein: CASSQLTGGNEQFF
J gene: TRBJ2-1; V gene: TRBV20-1; CDR3 protein: CSASSPSYNEQFF
J gene: TRBJ2-1; V gene: TRBV29-1; CDR3 protein: CSVGRQGGNEQFF
J gene: TRBJ2-7; V gene: TRBV12-3/TRBV12-4; CDR3 protein: CASWGTGPRASYEQYF
J gene: TRBJ2-7; V gene: TRBV20-1; CDR3 protein: CSASPRQGSYERYF
J gene: TRBJ2-1; V gene: TRBV12-5; CDR3 protein: CASGPVAGGGNEQFF
J gene: TRBJ2-3; V gene: TRBV7-2; CDR3 protein: CASSQARGASGREDTQYF
J gene: TRBJ2-5; V gene: TRBV5-1; CDR3 protein: CASRRQGRSETQYF
J gene: TRBJ2-7; V gene: TRBV19; CDR3 protein: CASSTSGDEQYF
J gene: TRBJ2-4; V gene: TRBV11-3; CDR3 protein: CASGGGGAKNIQYF